This entry lists 28 T cell receptor beta chains sequenced from one sample in a study of control samples from healthy donors and cancer patients. TCRdb's copy holds only in-frame clones and misses some; the assay was immunoSEQ multiplex PCR. The sample lists under 150,000 clones; 70% to 90% were seen once. Specimen: blood. The receptors stem from a woman between 70 and 85 years old in good health.

This clone was counted once. This chain links TRBV7-2 with TRBJ2-3, with TRBD2 matching 14 bases. Germline V CDR1 and CDR2: SGHTA, FQGNSA. With 0 bases clipped from V and 5 bases from J, the junction kept 10 bases outside the gene matches. This CDR3 is built from 19 residues. CDR3 DNA: TGTGCCAGCAGCTTAGCACCGAAGACTAGCGGGGGGGCCTTAGATACGCAGTATTTT. Translation gives CASSLAPKTSGGALDTQYF.

The chain couples TRBV6-5 to TRBJ1-1; the D is unclear. The V end lost 0 bases, the J end lost 3 bases, and 8 bases lay between the germline ends. Germline loops: CDR1 MNHEY, CDR2 SVGAGI. The CDR3 has 14 amino acids. The CDR3 here is CASSYSRRHTEAFF. The DNA for the CDR3 is TGTGCCAGCAGTTACTCGAGGAGACACACTGAAGCTTTCTTT.

The CDR3 sequence: CASSRREGPTEAFF. The CDR3, as DNA: TGTGCCAGCAGTAGGCGAGAAGGTCCCACTGAAGCTTTCTTT. The chain uses TRBV27 and TRBJ1-1, with no clear D. This CDR3 spans 14 amino acids. V dropped 5 bases and J dropped 4 bases, with 14 bases sitting between them. The germline CDR1 and CDR2 sequences are MNHEY and SMNVEV (reference sequence).

The chain links TRBV7-2 to TRBJ2-5, with TRBD2 as a possible D gene (7 bases). Germline loops: CDR1 SGHTA, CDR2 FQGNSA. The CDR3 has 15 residues. Trimming removed 10 bases from V and 5 bases from J, with 23 bases in between. This CDR3 reads CATSTEGGPRETQYF. The CDR3 DNA follows: TGTGCCACGTCTACGGAGGGGGGGCCTCGGGAGACCCAGTACTTC.

The rearrangement joins TRBV4-1 to TRBJ2-5; 13 bases fit TRBD2. Germline CDR1 is MGHRA and CDR2 is YSYEKL. V lost 3 bases, J lost 3 bases, and 7 bases stayed unmatched. The CDR3 has 17 amino acids. The CDR3 DNA sequence: TGCGCCAGCAGCCAGGGACTAGCGGGGCCGAGGGAAGAGACCCAGTACTTC. Translated, it gives CASSQGLAGPREETQYF.

This clone is a singleton in its sample. The chain carries TRBV7-9 and TRBJ1-1, with D unresolved. The CDR3 covers 15 residues. Trimming took off 2 bases at V and 5 bases at J, with 15 bases between the two ends. In germline, CDR1 is SEHNR, CDR2 FQNEAQ (reference sequence). In nucleotides, the CDR3 is TGTGCCAGCAGCTTACAAAGGGTCCTAGGGACTGAAGCTTTCTTT. This sequence encodes CASSLQRVLGTEAFF.

Only one count was recorded for this clone. The chain joins TRBV12-3 or TRBV12-4 to TRBJ2-5, with TRBD2 as a possible D gene (6 bases). V shed 2 bases and J shed 5 bases, with 9 bases lying between them. The CDR3 loop spans 13 amino acids. Here the CDR3 DNA reads TGTGCCAGCAGTTTACTGGGAGGCGAGACCCAGTACTTC. It specifies CASSLLGGETQYF.

The chain has TRBV4-3 and TRBJ2-7; 7 bases line up with TRBD1. The CDR3 is made up of 15 amino acids. CDR1 LGHNA and CDR2 YSLEER come from the germline V gene. V was pared by 0 bases and J by 3 bases, with 5 bases of the junction left unmatched. CDR3 loop: CASSQDSQGLYEQYF. As DNA, the CDR3 is TGCGCCAGCAGCCAAGACTCACAGGGGCTCTACGAGCAGTACTTC.

CDR3 DNA: TGTGCCAGCAGTGAAGGGACATTACGCTACGAGCAGTACTTC. Its translation is CASSEGTLRYEQYF. The V gene is TRBV6-1, the J gene TRBJ2-7; possibly TRBD1 for D (5 bases). Germline V lookup: CDR1 MNHNS, CDR2 SASEGT. V dropped 1 base and J dropped 3 bases, with 10 bases sitting between them. The CDR3 is 14 residues long.

The rearrangement uses TRBV6-2 or TRBV6-3 and TRBJ2-2, with 9 bases matching TRBD2. With V trimmed by 6 bases and J by 5 bases, 10 bases remained unmatched. The CDR3 loop spans 16 amino acids. The germline V gene has CDR1 MNHEY and CDR2 SVGEGT. In DNA, the CDR3 is TGTGCCAGCAGCAAGCTCGCGGGGGGGCGTACCGGGGAGCTGTTTTTT. Protein: CASSKLAGGRTGELFF.

The genes are TRBV19 and TRBJ2-1; perhaps TRBD1 as D (6 bases). This CDR3 spans 17 amino acids. Trimming pared 6 bases from V and 4 bases from J, leaving 22 bases between. The V gene's germline CDR1 is LNHDA and CDR2 SQIVND (reference sequence). This chain's CDR3 is CASRQFHRDGVYNEQFF. CDR3 bases: TGTGCCAGTAGACAGTTCCACAGGGACGGGGTATACAATGAGCAGTTCTTC.

The chain has TRBV2 and TRBJ1-2, with no clear D. CDR1 and CDR2 (germline): SNHLY, FYNNEI. The CDR3 extends over 13 amino acids. The V end lost 6 bases, the J end lost 7 bases, and 15 bases lay between the germline ends. CDR3 amino acids: CASSDLPGSGYTF. The CDR3 nucleotides read TGTGCCAGCAGCGATCTCCCAGGCAGTGGCTACACCTTC.

This sequence joins TRBV6-1 and TRBJ1-4; D remains unclear. V lost 1 base and J 5 bases, leaving 8 bases between the germline ends. The CDR3 has 14 amino acids. The germline CDR1 and CDR2 sequences are MNHNS and SASEGT. The CDR3 DNA is TGTGCCAGCAGTGAAGGGCAACAAAATGAAAAACTGTTTTTT. Protein product: CASSEGQQNEKLFF.

Only one count was recorded for this clone. This chain uses TRBV4-1 with TRBJ2-4; TRBD1 might be the D (7 bases). The CDR3 extends over 19 amino acids. V dropped 0 bases and J dropped 0 bases, with 18 bases sitting between them. CDR1 and CDR2 (germline): MGHRA, YSYEKL. DNA for the CDR3: TGCGCCAGCAGCCAAGATCCTGGCGGGACAGCTTTAGCCAAAAACATTCAGTACTTC. Translating gives CASSQDPGGTALAKNIQYF.

V usage is TRBV5-1 and J usage is TRBJ2-2; 12 bases map to TRBD1. The ends lost 4 bases at V and 7 bases at J; junction bases unmatched: 5. From germline, CDR1 is SGHRS and CDR2 YFSETQ. The CDR3 sequence is 15 residues long. This CDR3 reads CASSLGTGGSGELFF. CDR3 in DNA: TGCGCCAGCAGCCTAGGGACAGGGGGCAGCGGGGAGCTGTTTTTT.

Note on this clone: Germline is not matched at one junction end, which may reflect a read error. The chain recombines TRBV19 with TRBJ1-5; no clear D. Germline assignment: CDR1 LNHDA and CDR2 SQIVND (reference sequence). The CDR3 spans 14 residues. The CDR3 DNA sequence: TGTGCCAGCAGTACCAGTCGTCCACCCAGTCCCCAGCATTTT. Residues: CASSTSRPPSPQHF.

This chain links TRBV7-2 with TRBJ2-5; 14 positions match TRBD2. CDR1 and CDR2 from the germline V gene are SGHTA and FQGNSA. V lost 6 bases to trimming and J lost 5 bases; unmatched junction nucleotides: 11. The CDR3 is 17 amino acids. CDR3 protein: CASSSRRTSGGWETQYF. In nucleotides, the CDR3 is TGTGCCAGCAGTTCGAGGAGGACTAGCGGGGGGTGGGAGACCCAGTACTTC.

V gene TRBV7-6 combines with J gene TRBJ2-7; 8 nucleotides align to TRBD1. V shed 5 bases, J shed 0 bases, and the junction held 6 bases outside the gene matches. Germline CDR1 is SGHVS and CDR2 is FNYEAQ. The CDR3 has 15 residues. The CDR3 reads CASSPQGAISYEQYF. The CDR3 DNA sequence: TGTGCCAGCAGCCCCCAGGGGGCGATCTCCTACGAGCAGTACTTC.

This clone has a handful of counts. The J gene is TRBJ2-1, the V gene TRBV5-1, with D possibly matching TRBD2 (5 bases). The V and J ends lost 7 bases and 3 bases respectively, with 14 bases between them. The germline gives CDR1 SGHRS, CDR2 YFSETQ. This CDR3 region has 14 residues. The CDR3 protein is CASSTGDYYNEQFF. CDR3 DNA sequence: TGCGCCAGCTCGACCGGGGATTACTACAATGAGCAGTTCTTC.

This clone occurred a few times. The chain is built from TRBV7-9 and TRBJ1-5, with 9 bases identical to TRBD1. Unmatched junction bases numbered 2, after V lost 4 bases and J lost 4 bases. Germline V gene lookup returns CDR1 SEHNR and CDR2 FQNEAQ (reference sequence). The CDR3 spans 14 residues. CDR3 sequence (DNA): TGTGCCAGCAGCTCCGGACAGGGGAATCAGCCCCAGCATTTT. This translates into CASSSGQGNQPQHF.

This chain connects TRBV7-2 to TRBJ1-2; D possibly corresponds to TRBD1 (5 bases). Deletions cut 6 bases from V and 8 bases from J, with 19 bases between. Germline V gene lookup returns CDR1 SGHTA and CDR2 FQGNSA. The CDR3 is 14 residues long. The CDR3 is CASSRQGRGGGYTF. CDR3 bases: TGTGCCAGCAGTCGTCAGGGCCGAGGAGGGGGCTACACCTTC.

The CDR3 loop reads CASSQDGISGDYGYTF. CDR3 nucleotide sequence: TGTGCCAGCAGCCAAGATGGAATATCCGGGGATTATGGCTACACCTTC. The genes are TRBV4-2 and TRBJ1-2; D is undetermined. V was trimmed by 0 bases and J by 5 bases, leaving 16 bases between them. Germline CDR1 reads LGHNA; CDR2 reads YNFKEQ. The CDR3 runs 16 residues.

This clone was seen more than once but under ten times. The V and J genes are TRBV7-2 and TRBJ1-1, with D unclear. In germline, CDR1 is SGHTA, CDR2 FQGNSA. The ends were cut back, 2 bases at V and 0 bases at J, with 7 bases in the middle. The CDR3 has 14 residues. CDR3 sequence (DNA): TGTGCCAGCAGCTTAAATCAGATGAACACTGAAGCTTTCTTT. It is translated as CASSLNQMNTEAFF.

The V call is TRBV5-5, the J call TRBJ2-1; 7 nucleotides match TRBD2. This CDR3 spans 14 amino acids. The J segment lost 6 bases and the V segment lost 4 bases, leaving 7 bases of the junction unmatched. In germline, CDR1 is SGHKS, CDR2 YYEKEE (reference sequence). For the CDR3, the DNA is TGTGCCAGCAGCCCGGCGTGGGGGGGCAATGAGCAGTTCTTC. Translation: CASSPAWGGNEQFF.

This clone showed up just a few times. V is TRBV19 and J is TRBJ1-2, with D unresolved. V lost 10 bases and J lost 6, with 12 bases in between. This CDR3 is built from 11 residues. CDR1 and CDR2 from the germline V gene are LNHDA and SQIVND (reference sequence). DNA of the CDR3: TGTGCCATCCGAACGGGTGATGGCTACACCTTC. Protein product: CAIRTGDGYTF.

V and J are TRBV3-1 (or the pseudogene TRBV3-2) and TRBJ1-4; D not certain. V was clipped by 6 bases and J by 6 bases, with 11 bases between them. The V gene's germline CDR1 is LGHDT and CDR2 YNNKEL (reference sequence). This CDR3 has 13 residues. CDR3 loop: CASRSPNHEKLFF. In DNA form, the CDR3 reads TGTGCCAGCAGGTCACCGAACCATGAAAAACTGTTTTTT.

V and J are TRBV10-3 and TRBJ2-1, with D unclear. Trimming removed 5 bases from V and 6 bases from J, with 14 bases in between. From germline, CDR1 is ENHRY and CDR2 SYGVKD. CDR3 length equals 14 residues. The CDR3 protein is CAISPVGTVNEQFF. The CDR3 nucleotides read TGTGCCATCAGTCCAGTGGGTACAGTCAATGAGCAGTTCTTC.

V and J are TRBV5-4 and TRBJ1-2; 10 nucleotides align to TRBD1. CDR1 is SGHNT and CDR2 is YYREEE in the germline V gene (reference sequence). V dropped 3 bases and J dropped 5; count of bases not matched to a gene: 4. This CDR3 is built from 14 residues. The CDR3 DNA follows: TGTGCCAGCAGCTGGGACAGGGGTGAATATGGCTACACCTTC. It translates to CASSWDRGEYGYTF.